The clone carrying this T cell receptor beta chain was counted between two and nine times. The antigen remains unidentified. The V and J ends lost 1 base and 1 base respectively, with 14 bases between them. The CDR3 length is 17 residues. Per germline, CDR1 SGHDN and CDR2 FVKESK. These data are taken from a study of T-cell memory formation after mild COVID-19. TCRdb recomputed calls from the 5' RACE reads with MiXCR, one row per CDR3 protein. The sample records more than 350,000 distinct CDR3 sequences, 21% being singletons. Study-wide results and limits: CD4+ clones that contracted lay mainly in CM and EM; CD8+ ones lay in EMRA.

The chain carries TRBV14 and TRBJ2-1, with a weak D call TRBD2 (5 bases). The TCR was taken from an adult woman who had mild COVID-19 (a few samples of this study predate the infection). Cell type and time point are not known. Sequencing was done on a sample of PBMCs or a T cell subset sorted from them (not recorded which). CDR3 sequence (DNA): TGTGCCAGCAGCCAAGGCCGGTCATGGAGGTCCTACAATGAGCAGTTCTTC. This translates into CASSQGRSWRSYNEQFF.